Following are 21 T cell receptor beta chains from one sample sequenced in a study of blood T cell repertoires in COVID-19. Only in-frame clones appear in the TCRdb table, and some are missing; sequencing was by immunoSEQ multiplex PCR. The table has approximately 94,000 clones, 88% seen once. The source material was peripheral blood. The receptor set was obtained from an elderly woman with active COVID-19.

This chain uses TRBV9 with TRBJ2-1, with 9 bases matching TRBD1. There are 19 residues in the CDR3. CDR1 is SGDLS, CDR2 YYNGEE, per germline. V lost 4 bases and J lost 4; bases outside the gene matches: 18. The DNA of the CDR3 is TGTGCCAGCAGCCTACACCACCCACGACCGGGACAGGGTTACAATGAGCAGTTCTTC. Encoded protein: CASSLHHPRPGQGYNEQFF. The whole variable domain, remainder taken from reference TRBV9 and TRBJ2-1, is DSGVTQTPKHLITATGQRVTLRCSPRSGDLSVYWYQQSLDQGLQFLIQYYNGEERAKGNILERFSAQQFPDLHSELNLSSLELGDSALYFCASSLHHPRPGQGYNEQFFGPGTRLTVL.

V is TRBV11-1 and J is TRBJ1-1; D possibly corresponds to TRBD1 (6 bases). The CDR3 extends over 15 amino acids. V dropped 5 bases and J dropped 1 base, with 14 bases sitting between them. Germline V gene sequence: CDR1 SGHAT, CDR2 FQDESV (reference sequence). The CDR3 coding sequence is TGTGCCAGCAGCCTCCGGACAGCATCGAACACTGAAGCTTTCTTT. Translated, it gives CASSLRTASNTEAFF.

This clone was detected once. The gene calls are TRBV6-5 and TRBJ2-1; TRBD2 agrees at 7 bases. Germline CDR1 and CDR2: MNHEY and SVGAGI. The CDR3 has 14 amino acids. The trim removed 3 bases at V and 4 bases at J, leaving 3 bases unmatched. The CDR3 sequence is CASSYGREYNEQFF. CDR3 in DNA: TGTGCCAGCAGTTATGGGCGGGAGTACAATGAGCAGTTCTTC.

As DNA, the CDR3 is TGTGCCAGCAGCCAAGGGACAGGTATTATTGATACGCAGTATTTT. This translates into CASSQGTGIIDTQYF. The rearrangement joins TRBV3-1 (or the pseudogene TRBV3-2) to TRBJ2-3; TRBD1 matches at 7 bases. This CDR3 is 15 amino acids long. The V and J ends lost 1 base and 6 bases, in that order; junction bases with no gene match: 7. The germline CDR1 and CDR2 sequences are LGHDT and YNNKEL (reference sequence).

The rearrangement uses TRBV5-4 and TRBJ2-7, with 7 bases that match TRBD2. V gave up 3 bases and J gave up 4 bases; unmatched junction bases: 13. The CDR3 totals 16 residues. The germline CDR1 and CDR2 sequences are SGHNT and YYREEE (reference sequence). The CDR3 DNA sequence: TGTGCCAGCAGCTCAGTGCCGGGCGGGAGCCTTTACGAGCAGTACTTC. Its translation is CASSSVPGGSLYEQYF. Full variable domain (remainder filled in from reference TRBV5-4 and TRBJ2-7): ETGVTQSPTHLIKTRGQQVTLRCSSQSGHNTVSWYQQALGQGPQFIFQYYREEENGRGNFPPRFSGLQFPNYSSELNVNALELDDSALYLCASSSVPGGSLYEQYFGPGTRLTVT.

CDR3 sequence: CASSGGPRGRNTIYF. The CDR3 DNA follows: TGTGCCAGCAGTGGGGGTCCCAGGGGCCGAAACACCATATATTTT. The chain recombines TRBV6-2 or TRBV6-3 with TRBJ1-3, with D possibly matching TRBD1 (6 bases). Per the germline V gene, CDR1 is MNHEY and CDR2 is SVGEGT. This CDR3 contains 15 residues. Trimming left V 5 bases short and J 5 bases short, with 16 bases between.

This rearrangement joins TRBV27 to TRBJ1-4; possible D gene TRBD1, 5 bases. Germline CDR1 is MNHEY and CDR2 is SMNVEV (reference sequence). The CDR3 consists of 15 residues. Trimming cost V 6 bases and J 0 bases, with 11 bases left between them. The CDR3 region has the DNA TGTGCCAGCAGGGGAGGACAAGCAACTAATGAAAAACTGTTTTTT. Amino acid sequence: CASRGGQATNEKLFF.

The chain couples TRBV19 to TRBJ1-5, with TRBD1 matching 9 bases. The length of the CDR3 is 15 residues. The germline gives CDR1 LNHDA, CDR2 SQIVND (reference sequence). V was pared by 1 base and J by 2 bases, with 0 bases of the junction left unmatched. CDR3 in amino acids: CASSIGQGGNQPQHF. The CDR3 DNA reads as TGTGCCAGTAGTATAGGACAGGGGGGCAATCAGCCCCAGCATTTT.

V usage is TRBV12-5 and J usage is TRBJ2-2; 8 nucleotides align to TRBD1. There are 14 residues in the CDR3. From germline, CDR1 is LGHNT and CDR2 FRNRAP. J was trimmed by 7 bases and V by 6 bases; bases with no gene match: 7. The CDR3 here is CASGPQGAGGELFF. The CDR3 DNA reads as TGTGCTAGTGGCCCGCAGGGGGCCGGCGGGGAGCTGTTTTTT.

The chain couples TRBV7-2 to TRBJ2-5, with 8 bases aligning to TRBD2. V trimming: 4 bases; J trimming: 5 bases; junction bases outside the gene matches: 12. Germline values: CDR1 SGHTA, CDR2 FQGNSA. The CDR3 has 16 residues. CDR3 in DNA: TGTGCCAGCAGCTCGAGAACAGCGGGAGTGTTTGAGACCCAGTACTTC. Protein product: CASSSRTAGVFETQYF. The whole variable domain, filled in from reference TRBV7-2 and TRBJ2-5, reads GAGVSQSPSNKVTEKGKDVELRCDPISGHTALYWYRQSLGQGLEFLIYFQGNSAPDKSGLPSDRFSAERTGGSVSTLTIQRTQQEDSAVYLCASSSRTAGVFETQYFGPGTRLLVL.

V gene TRBV5-6 combines with J gene TRBJ2-7, with 7 positions matching TRBD1. Trimming took 0 bases from V and 8 from J; bases not matched to a gene: 8. CDR1 and CDR2 (germline): SGHDT, YYEEEE. This CDR3 is 14 amino acids long. Here the CDR3 DNA reads TGTGCCAGCAGCTTGGGGGACAGACCTACGAAGCAGTACTTC. Its protein product is CASSLGDRPTKQYF.

Written as DNA, the CDR3 is TGTGCCAGCAGCATACGATTTAGCGGGAGGCGCGGGGAGCTGTTTTTT. This gives the protein CASSIRFSGRRGELFF. The gene calls are TRBV11-2 and TRBJ2-2; 10 bases fit TRBD2. This CDR3 spans 16 amino acids. The trim removed 5 bases at V and 7 bases at J, leaving 10 bases unmatched. From germline, CDR1 is SGHAT and CDR2 FQNNGV.

The J gene is TRBJ1-5, the V gene TRBV7-2, with D maybe TRBD1 (6 bases). CDR1 SGHTA and CDR2 FQGNSA come from the germline V gene. V was clipped by 2 bases and J by 1 base, with 12 bases between them. The CDR3 covers 16 residues. In DNA, the CDR3 is TGTGCCAGCAGCTTATTCGGCAGGGGAAGCAATCAGCCCCAGCATTTT. Its translation is CASSLFGRGSNQPQHF.

The J gene is TRBJ1-3, the V gene TRBV5-1, with unresolved D. The CDR3 sequence is 16 residues long. Germline CDR1 is SGHRS and CDR2 is YFSETQ. Trimming left V 2 bases short and J 0 bases short, with 12 bases between. The CDR3 loop reads CASSFGQASSGNTIYF. CDR3 sequence (DNA): TGCGCCAGCAGCTTTGGTCAGGCGAGCTCTGGAAACACCATATATTTT. The whole variable domain, filled in from reference TRBV5-1 and TRBJ1-3, reads KAGVTQTPRYLIKTRGQQVTLSCSPISGHRSVSWYQQTPGQGLQFLFEYFSETQRNKGNFPGRFSGRQFSNSRSEMNVSTLELGDSALYLCASSFGQASSGNTIYFGEGSWLTVV.

V usage is TRBV4-2 and J usage is TRBJ2-3, with 15 positions matching TRBD2. V lost 2 bases and J lost 3; bases outside the gene matches: 9. The CDR3 spans 19 residues. CDR1 and CDR2 from the germline V gene are LGHNA and YNFKEQ. The CDR3 bases are TGTGCCAGCAGCCAAAGGCCTGCCGGGACTAGCGGGAGGACAGATACGCAGTATTTT. Protein: CASSQRPAGTSGRTDTQYF.

The gene calls are TRBV7-9 and TRBJ2-6; D unclear. CDR1 is SEHNR, CDR2 FQNEAQ, per germline (reference sequence). Trimming removed 1 base from V and 0 bases from J, with 7 bases in between. The length of the CDR3 is 16 residues. Here the CDR3 reads CASSLGRSSGANVLTF. CDR3 nucleotides: TGTGCCAGCAGCTTAGGTCGGTCCTCTGGGGCCAACGTCCTGACTTTC.

The rearrangement links TRBV28 to TRBJ1-5; weak D call: TRBD1 (5 bases). CDR3 length: 17 residues. The germline CDR1 and CDR2 sequences are MDHEN and SYDVKM. With 3 bases removed from V and 1 base from J, the gap between germline ends came to 16 bases. CDR3 coding DNA: TGTGCCAGCAGTTTTATCTCGGGTGACAGCAGCAATCAGCCCCAGCATTTT. The encoded protein is CASSFISGDSSNQPQHF.

The gene calls are TRBV19 and TRBJ2-6; 9 bases agree with TRBD1. The CDR3 contains 15 residues. Per the germline V gene, CDR1 is LNHDA and CDR2 is SQIVND (reference sequence). Trimming at V came to 7 bases and at J to 3 bases, leaving 4 bases not matched to a gene. The CDR3 bases are TGTGCCAGTATTAACAGGGGGCTTGGGGCCAACGTCCTGACTTTC. Translated, it gives CASINRGLGANVLTF.

The chain recombines TRBV15 with TRBJ2-1; possible D gene TRBD1, 5 bases. This CDR3 is built from 11 residues. V was shortened by 8 bases and J by 4 bases, with 6 bases between the two germline ends. Germline assignment: CDR1 LNHNV and CDR2 YYDKDF (reference sequence). Here the CDR3 reads CATQGYNEQFF. CDR3 in DNA: TGTGCCACCCAGGGATACAATGAGCAGTTCTTC.

The chain combines TRBV6-6 with TRBJ1-6, with a tentative D call TRBD1 (5 bases). The germline V and J ends were trimmed by 8 bases and 7 bases, with 18 bases remaining between them. The germline CDR1 and CDR2 sequences are MNHNY and SVGAGI (reference sequence). The CDR3 contains 15 residues. The CDR3 coding sequence is TGTGCCAGCGGGAAAAGGACGGGACTGAATTCACCCCTCCACTTT. Residues: CASGKRTGLNSPLHF.

The chain joins TRBV6-5 to TRBJ2-3, with 11 bases lining up with TRBD2. The CDR3 is made up of 16 amino acids. V lost 0 bases to trimming and J lost 4 bases; unmatched junction nucleotides: 3. Germline loops: CDR1 MNHEY, CDR2 SVGAGI. The CDR3 reads CASSYSIAGGADTQYF. Here the CDR3 DNA reads TGTGCCAGCAGTTACTCGATAGCGGGAGGGGCAGATACGCAGTATTTT.